A selection of T cell receptor beta chains follows, all from one sample in a study of regulatory T cells in long-lasting Graves disease. TCRdb analysed the multiplex PCR reads with MiXCR anew, one entry per CDR3 protein. The repertoire holds more than 300,000 distinct CDR3 sequences, with around 16% as singletons. These data were likewise used in another study, on T cells in Graves' hyperthyroidism and ophthalmopathy.

The sequenced sample was peripheral blood mononuclear cells (PBMCs), obtained at new diagnosis, from a patient treated with antithyroid drugs. These receptors were taken from a young woman with Graves disease. The CDR3 runs from the conserved cysteine through the conserved F or W. The D gene is left open where the match is weak. The size field is filled for only some rows; it gives once, few, many or a size class.

v_gene	j_gene	abundance	d_gene	CDR3aa	CDR3nt
TRBV27	TRBJ2-3	many	-	CASSLQGGSDTQYF	TGTGCCAGCAGTTTGCAGGGTGGGTCGGATACGCAGTATTTT
TRBV7-8	TRBJ1-1	many	-	CASSLQEKNTEAFF	TGTGCCAGCAGCTTACAGGAGAAGAACACTGAAGCTTTCTTT
TRBV10-1	TRBJ2-2	few	-	CASSEMLDTGELFF	TGCGCCAGCAGTGAGATGCTGGACACCGGGGAGCTGTTTTTT
TRBV30	TRBJ1-5	-	-	CAWSLNGGGGQPQHF	TGTGCCTGGAGCCTTAATGGGGGGGGCGGACAGCCCCAGCATTTT
TRBV12-3/TRBV12-4	TRBJ2-1	many	-	CASSSPGIYNEQFF	TGTGCCAGCAGTTCCCCCGGGATATACAATGAGCAGTTCTTC
TRBV4-2	TRBJ1-1	few	TRBD1	CASSPGDRVNTEAFF	TGTGCCAGCAGCCCTGGGGACAGGGTGAACACTGAAGCTTTCTTT
TRBV19	TRBJ1-5	-	-	CASSMSFQPQHF	TGTGCCAGTAGTATGAGCTTTCAGCCCCAGCATTTT
TRBV6-5	TRBJ2-7	many	-	CASSFPPGRPTYEQYF	TGTGCCAGCAGTTTCCCCCCGGGACGCCCCACCTACGAGCAGTACTTC
TRBV6-1	TRBJ1-1	many	TRBD1	CASTDRARYTEAFF	TGTGCCAGCACCGACAGGGCACGTTACACTGAAGCTTTCTTT
TRBV7-9	TRBJ2-7	-	TRBD1	CASSSPGQGQHEQYF	TGTGCCAGCAGCTCACCGGGACAGGGGCAACACGAGCAGTACTTC
TRBV20-1	TRBJ2-3	-	TRBD1	CSARKPPGQGQYWRTDTQYF	TGCAGTGCTAGAAAACCCCCCGGACAGGGTCAATATTGGCGAACAGATACGCAGTATTTT
TRBV6-4	TRBJ1-1	few	-	CASLALGLIEAFF	TGTGCCAGCCTGGCCCTGGGGCTCATTGAAGCTTTCTTT
TRBV10-2	TRBJ2-3	-	-	CASSEFRLDTQYF	TGCGCCAGCAGTGAGTTCCGACTGGATACGCAGTATTTT
TRBV3-1	TRBJ2-3	many	-	CASSQVPSPDTQYF	TGTGCCAGCAGCCAAGTTCCGTCCCCAGATACGCAGTATTTT
TRBV7-9	TRBJ1-2	many	-	CASSSNVGTYGYTF	TGTGCCAGCAGCTCCAACGTCGGGACCTATGGCTACACCTTC
TRBV20-1	TRBJ2-4	-	TRBD2	CSASLPSGGKNIQYF	TGCAGTGCTAGTCTGCCTAGCGGAGGCAAAAACATTCAGTACTTC
TRBV9	TRBJ2-1	many	TRBD2	CASSVAGGRGPYNEQFF	TGTGCCAGCAGCGTAGCCGGGGGGAGGGGACCGTACAATGAGCAGTTCTTC
TRBV30	TRBJ2-7	many	TRBD2	CAWSRGSPSYEQYF	TGTGCCTGGAGTCGCGGGAGCCCCTCCTACGAGCAGTACTTC
TRBV6-5	TRBJ2-1	many	-	CASSYGSSSDEQFF	TGTGCCAGCAGTTACGGGTCCTCCTCGGATGAGCAGTTCTTC
TRBV10-3	TRBJ1-3	-	TRBD1	CAISFMEGQGSGNTIYF	TGTGCCATCAGTTTTATGGAGGGACAGGGGTCGGGAAACACCATATATTTT